This is a list of T cell receptor beta chains from one sample in a study of blood T cell repertoires in COVID-19. Assay used: immunoSEQ multiplex PCR; TCRdb lists only in-frame clones, some missing. In the table there are 55,000 to 70,000 clones, around 76% of which are singletons. Sequences were obtained from peripheral blood. The receptors stem from a woman in her sixties or seventies with acute or convalescent COVID-19. Both conserved end residues are part of each CDR3. A D gene is named only where the DNA matches it firmly. The listing skips clone size in some rows; elsewhere it reads once, few, many or a size class.

V: TRBV9; D: TRBD1; J: TRBJ2-7; size: .; DNA: TGTGCCAGCAGCGTTGGTACCGGACAGGGGAGCTACGAGCAGTACTTC; CDR3: CASSVGTGQGSYEQYF
V: TRBV4-1; D: .; J: TRBJ2-5; size: .; DNA: TGCGCCAGCAGCCACGGAGAGACCCAGTACTTC; CDR3: CASSHGETQYF
V: TRBV29-1; D: .; J: TRBJ2-1; size: .; DNA: TGCAGCGTTGCCCGACATTCCTACAATGAGCAGTTCTTC; CDR3: CSVARHSYNEQFF
V: TRBV30; D: TRBD1; J: TRBJ1-1; size: .; DNA: TGTGCCTGGAGTCCCCAACAGGGGGCCTCCCAAGCTTTCTTT; CDR3: CAWSPQQGASQAFF
V: TRBV9; D: .; J: TRBJ1-1; size: .; DNA: TGTGCCAGCAGCGTAGTTCCCAGCGGGGACACTGAAGCTTTCTTT; CDR3: CASSVVPSGDTEAFF
V: TRBV9; D: .; J: TRBJ2-6; size: .; DNA: TGTGCCAGCAGCGGGGTGACAGGATCCAACTCTGGGGCCAACGTCCTGACTTTC; CDR3: CASSGVTGSNSGANVLTF
V: TRBV2; D: .; J: TRBJ1-5; size: once; DNA: TGTGCCAGCAGTGAACTGAGGCGACAGCCCCAGCATTTT; CDR3: CASSELRRQPQHF
V: TRBV2; D: .; J: TRBJ1-3; size: .; DNA: TGTGCCAGCAGTCCAAGAACCACCCAGGACACCATATATTTT; CDR3: CASSPRTTQDTIYF
V: TRBV4-3; D: TRBD1; J: TRBJ1-5; size: .; DNA: TGCGCCAGCAGCCAAGATTCTAACAGGGGCCCCTTGCCCCAGCATTTT; CDR3: CASSQDSNRGPLPQHF
V: TRBV25-1; D: TRBD1; J: TRBJ1-3; size: .; DNA: TGTGCCAGCAGTGAATATTCGGGACAGCTCTCTGGAAACACCATATATTTT; CDR3: CASSEYSGQLSGNTIYF
V: TRBV19; D: TRBD1; J: TRBJ2-7; size: few; DNA: TGTGCCAGTAGTATTTGGGGACAGGGTAACTACGAGCAGTACTTC; CDR3: CASSIWGQGNYEQYF
V: TRBV9; D: TRBD2; J: TRBJ2-1; size: .; DNA: TGTGCCAGCAGCGTAGAAGGTAGCGGGGGGGCCGGTGATGAGCAGTTCTTC; CDR3: CASSVEGSGGAGDEQFF
V: TRBV5-4; D: TRBD2; J: TRBJ2-3; size: .; DNA: TGTGCCAGCAGCTTGGGGGGGACTAGCTTAGATACGCAGTATTTT; CDR3: CASSLGGTSLDTQYF
V: TRBV12-5; D: TRBD1; J: TRBJ2-7; size: .; DNA: TGTGCTAGTGGTCTCGGACAGGGGAGGGGCGAGCAGTACTTC; CDR3: CASGLGQGRGEQYF
V: TRBV11-2; D: .; J: TRBJ1-2; size: few; DNA: TGTGCCAGCAGCTTAGGATCTACAGGGTCAGACTACACCTTC; CDR3: CASSLGSTGSDYTF
V: TRBV9; D: .; J: TRBJ1-1; size: .; DNA: TGTGCCAGCAGCGTAGCCCAACATGACACTGAAGCTTTCTTT; CDR3: CASSVAQHDTEAFF
V: TRBV11-2; D: TRBD2; J: TRBJ2-5; size: .; DNA: TGTGCCAGCAGCTTAGATCTCGCGGGGGGCCGCCAAGAGACCCAGTACTTC; CDR3: CASSLDLAGGRQETQYF
V: TRBV30; D: .; J: TRBJ1-3; size: .; DNA: TGTGCCTGGGGAGGGGGACTAAGCTCTGGAAACACCATATATTTT; CDR3: CAWGGGLSSGNTIYF
V: TRBV5-4; D: TRBD1; J: TRBJ1-2; size: few; DNA: TGTGCCAGCAGCTGGAATGCCGGGACAGGGGTTTATGGCTACACCTTC; CDR3: CASSWNAGTGVYGYTF
V: TRBV30; D: .; J: TRBJ1-4; size: .; DNA: TGTGCCTGGAGTTCCCGGGATTTACTGTTTTTT; CDR3: CAWSSRDLLFF
V: TRBV19; D: .; J: TRBJ1-2; size: .; DNA: TGTGCCAGCCAAACAGTATATGGCTACACCTTC; CDR3: CASQTVYGYTF
V: TRBV5-6; D: TRBD2; J: TRBJ2-3; size: .; DNA: TGTGCCAGCAGTTCTCTAGCGGGGGCTATAACAGATACGCAGTATTTT; CDR3: CASSSLAGAITDTQYF
V: TRBV11-3; D: TRBD1; J: TRBJ2-1; size: few; DNA: TGTGCCAGCAGCACGGGCGGGACAGGGGCCTATGAGCAGTTCTTC; CDR3: CASSTGGTGAYEQFF
V: TRBV7-2; D: .; J: TRBJ2-5; size: .; DNA: TGTGCCAGCAGCTTAGCGGGGCCGCAAGAGACCCAGTACTTC; CDR3: CASSLAGPQETQYF
V: TRBV5-1; D: .; J: TRBJ1-1; size: .; DNA: TGCGCCAGCCAGGAGGGAGGGCAGGGGGAAGCTTTCTTT; CDR3: CASQEGGQGEAFF
V: TRBV18; D: .; J: TRBJ1-1; size: .; DNA: TGTGCCAGCTCACCACAAGGCGGCAGGGGGAACACTGAAGCTTTCTTT; CDR3: CASSPQGGRGNTEAFF
V: TRBV30; D: .; J: TRBJ1-6; size: .; DNA: TGTGCCTGGAACCTCGGGACAAGTAATTCACCCCTCCACTTT; CDR3: CAWNLGTSNSPLHF
V: TRBV10-3; D: TRBD1; J: TRBJ1-2; size: .; DNA: TGTGCCATCAGTGAAGAGGGGGCGAGAGATGGCTACACCTTC; CDR3: CAISEEGARDGYTF
V: TRBV3-1/TRBV3-2; D: .; J: TRBJ2-7; size: .; DNA: TGTGCCAGCAGTCTATCGGAGGGGGCCGCCTACGAGCAGTACTTC; CDR3: CASSLSEGAAYEQYF
V: TRBV6-5; D: TRBD1; J: TRBJ1-1; size: .; DNA: TGTGCCAGCATCGGGACAGGGGTAGGCGGCACTGAAGCTTTCTTT; CDR3: CASIGTGVGGTEAFF
V: TRBV6-1; D: .; J: TRBJ1-2; size: .; DNA: TGTGCCAGCAGTGCAGGGCTCCCCTCTGCTAACTATGGCTACACCTTC; CDR3: CASSAGLPSANYGYTF
V: TRBV2; D: .; J: TRBJ1-6; size: .; DNA: TGTGCCAGCACCGATAGGGGGGGTCACTATAATTCACCCCTCCACTTT; CDR3: CASTDRGGHYNSPLHF
V: TRBV2; D: .; J: TRBJ1-5; size: once; DNA: TGTGCCAGCCGCGGGGGGGTTAGGGTTTCCCAGCCCCAGCATTTT; CDR3: CASRGGVRVSQPQHF
V: TRBV9; D: TRBD1; J: TRBJ2-1; size: .; DNA: TGTGCCAGCAGCGTCCAAACCGGGACAGGGATTAACAATGAGCAGTTCTTC; CDR3: CASSVQTGTGINNEQFF
V: TRBV20-1; D: TRBD1; J: TRBJ1-1; size: .; DNA: TGCAGTGCTAGAGGACAGGGGTCAGCTTTCTTT; CDR3: CSARGQGSAFF
V: TRBV7-9; D: TRBD1; J: TRBJ1-4; size: .; DNA: TGTGCCAGCAGCGACGACAGGGGGTATGAAAAACTGTTTTTT; CDR3: CASSDDRGYEKLFF
V: TRBV5-1; D: .; J: TRBJ1-2; size: .; DNA: TGCGCCAGCAGCTTGGCAGGGGATGGCTACACCTTC; CDR3: CASSLAGDGYTF
V: TRBV7-2; D: .; J: TRBJ1-1; size: .; DNA: TGTGCCAGCAGCTTAGCGCACAAGACAGGATATGAAGCTTTCTTT; CDR3: CASSLAHKTGYEAFF
V: TRBV27; D: .; J: TRBJ2-3; size: .; DNA: TGTGCCAGCAGTTTTTTAGGGAGGAGGGCAGATACGCAGTATTTT; CDR3: CASSFLGRRADTQYF
V: TRBV5-6; D: .; J: TRBJ2-3; size: .; DNA: TGTGCCAGCAGCTTGGAAGGGGTCCTCAACACAGATACGCAGTATTTT; CDR3: CASSLEGVLNTDTQYF
V: TRBV28; D: .; J: TRBJ1-1; size: .; DNA: TGTGCCAGCACCTTGGGGGGTGGGGCTTTCTTT; CDR3: CASTLGGGAFF
V: TRBV7-3; D: .; J: TRBJ2-3; size: .; DNA: TGTGCCAGCAGCTTAACCCGGGGTTCGGATACGCAGTATTTT; CDR3: CASSLTRGSDTQYF
V: TRBV24-1; D: TRBD2; J: TRBJ2-2; size: .; DNA: TGTGCCACCAGTGACCAGCGGGGGCTCTTAGGGGACACCGGGGAGCTGTTTTTT; CDR3: CATSDQRGLLGDTGELFF
V: TRBV2; D: .; J: TRBJ1-1; size: .; DNA: TGTGCCAGCAGTGAAGCGCTGTTAGGGGGTAGTCAGACTGAAGCTTTCTTT; CDR3: CASSEALLGGSQTEAFF
V: TRBV7-3; D: TRBD2; J: TRBJ2-2; size: few; DNA: TGTGCCAGCAGCCTTAGCGGGGGCGGGGAGCTGTTTTTT; CDR3: CASSLSGGGELFF
V: TRBV30; D: .; J: TRBJ2-7; size: .; DNA: TGTGCCTGGAGTGTATTAGCCGGCGGGGCGTACTTC; CDR3: CAWSVLAGGAYF